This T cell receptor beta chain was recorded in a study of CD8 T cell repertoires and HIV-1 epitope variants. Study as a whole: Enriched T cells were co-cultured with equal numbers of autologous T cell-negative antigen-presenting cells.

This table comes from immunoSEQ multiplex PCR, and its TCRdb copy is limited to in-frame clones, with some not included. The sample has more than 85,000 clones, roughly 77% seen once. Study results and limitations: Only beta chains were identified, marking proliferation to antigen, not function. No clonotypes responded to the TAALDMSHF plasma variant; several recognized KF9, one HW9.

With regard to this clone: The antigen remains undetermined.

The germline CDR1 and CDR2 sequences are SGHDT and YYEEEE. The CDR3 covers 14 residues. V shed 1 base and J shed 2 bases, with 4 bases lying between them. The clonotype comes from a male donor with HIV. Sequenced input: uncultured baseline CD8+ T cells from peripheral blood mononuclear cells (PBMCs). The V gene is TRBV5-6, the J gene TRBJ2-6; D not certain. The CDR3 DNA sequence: TGTGCCAGCAGCTTGCTCGCTGGGGCCAACGTCCTGACTTTC. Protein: CASSLLAGANVLTF.